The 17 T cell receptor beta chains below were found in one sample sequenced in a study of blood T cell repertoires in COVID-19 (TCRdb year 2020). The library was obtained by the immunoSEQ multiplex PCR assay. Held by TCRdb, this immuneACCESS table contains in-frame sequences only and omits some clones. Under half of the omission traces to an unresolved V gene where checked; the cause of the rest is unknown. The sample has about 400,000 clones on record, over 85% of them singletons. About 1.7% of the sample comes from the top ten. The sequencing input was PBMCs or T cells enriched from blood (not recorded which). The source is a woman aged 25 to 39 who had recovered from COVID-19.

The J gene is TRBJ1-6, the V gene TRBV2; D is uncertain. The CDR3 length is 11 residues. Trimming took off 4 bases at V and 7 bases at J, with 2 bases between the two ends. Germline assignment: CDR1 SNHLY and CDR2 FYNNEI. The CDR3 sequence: CASSANSPLHF. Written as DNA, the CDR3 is TGTGCCAGCAGTGCGAATTCACCCCTCCACTTT.

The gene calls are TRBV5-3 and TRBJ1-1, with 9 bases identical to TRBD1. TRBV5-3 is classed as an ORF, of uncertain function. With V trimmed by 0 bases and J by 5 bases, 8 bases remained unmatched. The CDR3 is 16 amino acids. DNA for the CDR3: TGTGCCAGAAGCTTGGAAGACAGGGGGAGGGGGACTGAAGCTTTCTTT. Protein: CARSLEDRGRGTEAFF.

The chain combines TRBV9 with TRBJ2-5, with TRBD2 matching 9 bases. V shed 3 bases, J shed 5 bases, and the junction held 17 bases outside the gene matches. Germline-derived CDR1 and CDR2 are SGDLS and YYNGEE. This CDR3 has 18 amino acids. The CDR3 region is CASSEISPTSGVWETQYF. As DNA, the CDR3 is TGTGCCAGCAGCGAGATATCGCCGACTAGCGGTGTGTGGGAGACCCAGTACTTC.

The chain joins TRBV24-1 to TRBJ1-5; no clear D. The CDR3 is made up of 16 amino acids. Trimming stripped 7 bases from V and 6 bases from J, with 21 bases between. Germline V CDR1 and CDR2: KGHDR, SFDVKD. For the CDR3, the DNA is TGTGCCACCAGCGCTCGGTTTTCACGAGGGTGTCAGCCCCAGCATTTT. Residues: CATSARFSRGCQPQHF.

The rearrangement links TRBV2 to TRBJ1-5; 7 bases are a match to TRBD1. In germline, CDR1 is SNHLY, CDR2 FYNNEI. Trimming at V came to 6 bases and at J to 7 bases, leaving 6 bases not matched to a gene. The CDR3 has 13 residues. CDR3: CASRLQGRQPQHF. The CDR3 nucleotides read TGTGCCAGCAGATTACAGGGGAGGCAGCCCCAGCATTTT.

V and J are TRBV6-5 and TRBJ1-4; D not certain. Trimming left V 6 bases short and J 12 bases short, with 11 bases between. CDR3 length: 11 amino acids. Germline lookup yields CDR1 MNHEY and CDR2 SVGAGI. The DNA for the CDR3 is TGTGCCAGCAGCCGCGGGAAAGAACTGTTTTTT. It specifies CASSRGKELFF.

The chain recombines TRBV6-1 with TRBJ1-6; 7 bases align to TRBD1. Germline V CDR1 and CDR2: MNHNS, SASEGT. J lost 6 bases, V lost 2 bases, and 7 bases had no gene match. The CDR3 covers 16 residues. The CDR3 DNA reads TGTGCCAGCAGTGAACCCCCTCGACAGGGTAATTCACCCCTCCACTTT. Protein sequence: CASSEPPRQGNSPLHF.

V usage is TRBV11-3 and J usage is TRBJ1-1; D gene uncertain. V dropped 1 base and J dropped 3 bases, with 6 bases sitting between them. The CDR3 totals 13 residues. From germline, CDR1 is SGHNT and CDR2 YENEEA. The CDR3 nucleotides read TGTGCCAGCAGCTTAGTGCGGCACACTGAAGCTTTCTTT. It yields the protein CASSLVRHTEAFF.

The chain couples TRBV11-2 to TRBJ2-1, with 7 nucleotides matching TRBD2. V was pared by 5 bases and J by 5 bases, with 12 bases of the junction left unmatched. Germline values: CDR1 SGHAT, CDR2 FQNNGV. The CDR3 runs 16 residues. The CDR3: CASSHPRLAGNNEQFF. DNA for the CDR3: TGTGCCAGCAGCCACCCCCGACTAGCTGGTAACAATGAGCAGTTCTTC.

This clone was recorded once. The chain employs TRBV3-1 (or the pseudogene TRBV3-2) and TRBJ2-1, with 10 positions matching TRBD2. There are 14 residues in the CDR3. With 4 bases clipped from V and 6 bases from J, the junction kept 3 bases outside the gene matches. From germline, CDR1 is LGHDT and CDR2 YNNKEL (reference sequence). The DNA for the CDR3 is TGTGCCAGCAGCCCCAGGACTAGCGGCAATGAGCAGTTCTTC. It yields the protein CASSPRTSGNEQFF.

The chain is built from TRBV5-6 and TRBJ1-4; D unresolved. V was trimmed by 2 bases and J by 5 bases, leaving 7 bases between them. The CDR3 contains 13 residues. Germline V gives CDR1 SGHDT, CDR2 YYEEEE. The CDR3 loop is CASSFGRNEKLFF. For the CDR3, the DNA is TGTGCCAGCAGCTTTGGCCGAAATGAAAAACTGTTTTTT.

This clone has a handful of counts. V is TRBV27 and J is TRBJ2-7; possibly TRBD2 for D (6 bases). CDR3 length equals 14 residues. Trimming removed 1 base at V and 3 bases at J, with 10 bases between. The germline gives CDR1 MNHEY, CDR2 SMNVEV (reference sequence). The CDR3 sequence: CASSLLGGNYEQYF. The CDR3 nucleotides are TGTGCCAGCAGTTTATTGGGAGGCAACTACGAGCAGTACTTC.

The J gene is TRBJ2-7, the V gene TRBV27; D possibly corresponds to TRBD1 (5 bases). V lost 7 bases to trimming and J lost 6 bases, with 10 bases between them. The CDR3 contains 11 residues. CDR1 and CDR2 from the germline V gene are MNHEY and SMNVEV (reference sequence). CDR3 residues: CASNAGFEQYF. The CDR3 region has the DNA TGTGCCAGCAACGCAGGGTTCGAGCAGTACTTC.

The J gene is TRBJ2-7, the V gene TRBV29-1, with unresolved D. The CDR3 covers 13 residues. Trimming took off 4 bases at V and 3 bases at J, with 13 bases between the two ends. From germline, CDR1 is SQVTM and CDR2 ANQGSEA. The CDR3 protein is CSVGGQPNYEQYF. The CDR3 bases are TGCAGCGTTGGCGGTCAGCCAAACTACGAGCAGTACTTC.

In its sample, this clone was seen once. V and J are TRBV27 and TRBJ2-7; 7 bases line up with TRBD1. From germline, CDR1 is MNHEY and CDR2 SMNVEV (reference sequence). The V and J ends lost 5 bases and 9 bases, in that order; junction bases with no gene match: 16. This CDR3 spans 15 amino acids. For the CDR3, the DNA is TGTGCCAGCAGTCCCGACAGGGCTCCACGCGCTTCGCAGTACTTC. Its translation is CASSPDRAPRASQYF.

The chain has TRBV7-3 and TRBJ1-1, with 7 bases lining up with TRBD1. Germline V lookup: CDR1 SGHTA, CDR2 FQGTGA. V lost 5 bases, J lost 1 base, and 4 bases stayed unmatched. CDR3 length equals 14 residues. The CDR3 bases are TGTGCCAGCAGCATGACAGGGCGGAACACTGAAGCTTTCTTT. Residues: CASSMTGRNTEAFF.

CDR3 loop: CASSITPGQGGGKLFF. DNA of the CDR3: TGTGCCAGTAGTATAACCCCGGGACAGGGGGGTGGAAAACTGTTTTTT. The chain carries TRBV19 and TRBJ1-4; 11 nucleotides agree with TRBD1. CDR3 length equals 16 residues. The ends lost 2 bases at V and 10 bases at J; junction bases unmatched: 9. Germline loops: CDR1 LNHDA, CDR2 SQIVND (reference sequence).